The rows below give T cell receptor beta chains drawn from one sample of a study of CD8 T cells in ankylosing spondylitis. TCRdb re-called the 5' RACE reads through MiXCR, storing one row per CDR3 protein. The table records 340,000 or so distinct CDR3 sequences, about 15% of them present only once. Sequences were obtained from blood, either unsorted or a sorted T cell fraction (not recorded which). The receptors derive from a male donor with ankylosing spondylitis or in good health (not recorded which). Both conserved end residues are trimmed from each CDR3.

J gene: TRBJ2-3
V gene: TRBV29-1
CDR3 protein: SVGERRAADTQY

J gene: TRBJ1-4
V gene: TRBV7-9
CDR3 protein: ASSLMGVNEKLF

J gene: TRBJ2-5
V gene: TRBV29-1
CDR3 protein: SSWGQGETQY

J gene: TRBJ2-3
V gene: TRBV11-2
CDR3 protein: ASSRLASTDTQY

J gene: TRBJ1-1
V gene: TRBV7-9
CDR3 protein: ASSLMEGGTEAF

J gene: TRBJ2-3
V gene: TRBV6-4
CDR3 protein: ASSDSGGPTDTQY

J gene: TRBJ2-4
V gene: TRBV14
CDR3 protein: ASSQALGGSRAKNIQY

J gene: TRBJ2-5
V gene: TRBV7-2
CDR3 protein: ASGQGPLQETQY

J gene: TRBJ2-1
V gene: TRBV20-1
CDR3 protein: SASAVRGSLYNEQF

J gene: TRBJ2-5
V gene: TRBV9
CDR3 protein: ASSATGGKETQY

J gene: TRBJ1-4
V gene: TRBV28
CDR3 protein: ASGVNSGEKLL

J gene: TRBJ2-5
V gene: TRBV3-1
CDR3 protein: ASTPLQGRGETQY

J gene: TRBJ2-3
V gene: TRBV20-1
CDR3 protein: SAEASGLTDTQY

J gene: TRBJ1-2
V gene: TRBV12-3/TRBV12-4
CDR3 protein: ASSLGGTLGYT

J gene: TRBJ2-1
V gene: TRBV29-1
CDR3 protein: SVKGTSGRPFEQF

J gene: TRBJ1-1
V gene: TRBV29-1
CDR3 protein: SVGDRGGMAF

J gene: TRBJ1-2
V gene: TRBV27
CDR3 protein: ASSYRAGPSNYGYT

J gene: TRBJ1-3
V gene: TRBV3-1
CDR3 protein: ASSQVRLSGNTIY

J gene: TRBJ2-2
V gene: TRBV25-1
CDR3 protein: ASSASIGELF

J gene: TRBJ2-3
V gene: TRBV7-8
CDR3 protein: ASSPIAGGRTDTQY

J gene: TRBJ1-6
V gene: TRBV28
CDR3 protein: ASSLFGLRSPLH

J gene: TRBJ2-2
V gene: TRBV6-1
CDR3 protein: ASSETLNGELF

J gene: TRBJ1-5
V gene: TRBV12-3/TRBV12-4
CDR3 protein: ASSFGEGRGKPQH

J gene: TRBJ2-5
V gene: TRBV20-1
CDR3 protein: SATGGASSETQY

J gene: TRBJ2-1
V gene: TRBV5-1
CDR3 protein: ASSQEPGGDNEQF

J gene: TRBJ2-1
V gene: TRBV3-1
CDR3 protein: ASSQPDRIQF

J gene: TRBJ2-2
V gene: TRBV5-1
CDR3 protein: ASSLAPQRQNTGELF

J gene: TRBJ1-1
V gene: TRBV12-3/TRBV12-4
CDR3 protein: ASQGGGVGNTEAF

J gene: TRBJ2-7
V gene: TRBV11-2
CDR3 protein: ASSSLRGEYEQY

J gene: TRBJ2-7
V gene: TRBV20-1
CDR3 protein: SARHRVYGEQY

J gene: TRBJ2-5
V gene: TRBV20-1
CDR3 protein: SAGVGTQETQY

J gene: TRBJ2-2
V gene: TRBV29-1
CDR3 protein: SVEGRGELF

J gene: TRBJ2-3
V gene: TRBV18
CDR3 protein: ASSPRGETDTQY